The 2 T cell receptor beta chains presented below share a single source sample, sequenced in a study of cytomegalovirus exposure and HLA in healthy donors. PCR employed 60 Vbeta and 13 Jbeta primers. This table comes from immunoSEQ multiplex PCR, and its TCRdb copy is limited to in-frame clones, with some not included. The table includes about 180,000 clones, 84% detected once. The sequenced material came from PBMCs. These receptors originate from a girl aged 2 to 10 in good health and CMV-seropositive.

The rearrangement uses TRBV6-1 and TRBJ1-6; 8 positions match TRBD1. The CDR3 extends over 15 amino acids. Germline CDR1 and CDR2: MNHNS and SASEGT. Losses at the gene ends were 7 bases for V and 7 bases for J; bases not matched to a gene: 9. The CDR3 reads CASILGTGANSPLHF. As DNA, the CDR3 is TGTGCCAGCATCTTAGGGACAGGCGCCAATTCACCCCTCCACTTT.

The chain couples TRBV15 to TRBJ1-1; TRBD1 is a possible D gene (5 bases). The CDR3 is 15 residues long. Germline-derived CDR1 and CDR2 are LNHNV and YYDKDF (reference sequence). V lost 0 bases, J lost 6 bases, and 14 bases lay in between. CDR3 residues: CATSRDRGTHAEAFF. CDR3 nucleotides: TGTGCCACCAGCAGAGATCGGGGGACTCACGCTGAAGCTTTCTTT.